This is a list of T cell receptor beta chains from one sample in a study of CD8+ T cells in alopecia areata. The protocol was immunoSEQ multiplex PCR, while the TCRdb copy is restricted to in-frame clones and leaves out a portion. The profile shows 150,000 to 200,000 clones, 45% to 60% of them singletons. The sequences come from CD8+ T cells sorted from blood, collected between weeks 51 and 52, from a patient treated with tofacitinib. The receptors were sampled from a human donor with alopecia areata. The CDR3 runs from the conserved cysteine through the conserved F or W. The D gene is left open where the match is weak. The size entry is marked missing in some rows and otherwise reads once, few, many or a size class.

V	J	size	D	DNA	CDR3
TRBV6-6	TRBJ2-7	.	.	TGTGCCAGCAGTTTCCAGGGGCTCTACTACGAGCAGTACTTC	CASSFQGLYYEQYF
TRBV27	TRBJ2-3	.	TRBD1	TGTGCCAGCAGTCCCCCCATCGACAGGGAAAGGGCAGATACGCAGTATTTT	CASSPPIDRERADTQYF
TRBV2	TRBJ2-2	.	.	TGTGCCAGCAGTGAATCGGGGAACACCGGGGAGCTGTTTTTT	CASSESGNTGELFF
TRBV5-5	TRBJ1-1	few	.	TGTGCCAGCAGCCAGGGACCAGAGTACACTGAAGCTTTCTTT	CASSQGPEYTEAFF
TRBV29-1	TRBJ2-3	few	TRBD2	TGCAGCGTTGAAGATTGGGGCGGGGGGGCCGATACGCAGTATTTT	CSVEDWGGGADTQYF
TRBV5-6	TRBJ2-3	.	TRBD1	TGTGCCAGCAGCTTGGAGACAGGGGGCTTCTATGATACGCAGTATTTT	CASSLETGGFYDTQYF
TRBV5-1	TRBJ1-6	.	.	TGCGCCAGCAGCTTGACAGGGTCCGCGGACAATTCACCCCTCCACTTT	CASSLTGSADNSPLHF
TRBV5-6	TRBJ2-1	.	.	TGTGCCAGCAGCTCCCTTAAGCGGTCCTCCTACAATGAGCAGTTCTTC	CASSSLKRSSYNEQFF
TRBV5-6	TRBJ2-2	.	.	TGTGCCAGCAGCTTGGAGGCTCAGGGAGTGGCCGGGGAGCTGTTTTTT	CASSLEAQGVAGELFF
TRBV19	TRBJ2-1	.	TRBD2	TGTGCCAGTAGTCCGGGACTAGCTCACAATGAGCAGTTCTTC	CASSPGLAHNEQFF
TRBV6-6	TRBJ2-7	.	.	TGTGCCAGCGGGGGCGAGCAGTACTTC	CASGGEQYF
TRBV7-3	TRBJ1-5	.	.	TGTGCCAGCAGCTTATTGGCAGGGCAGCCCCAGCATTTT	CASSLLAGQPQHF
TRBV30	TRBJ1-6	.	TRBD1	TGTGCCTGGAGTCCGGGACAGGGTAATTCACCCCTCCACTTT	CAWSPGQGNSPLHF
TRBV30	TRBJ1-1	.	TRBD1	TGTGCCTGGAGCGCTCCAGGGGGTTGGTCTGAAGCTTTCTTT	CAWSAPGGWSEAFF
TRBV27	TRBJ2-7	.	TRBD1	TGTGCCAGCAGTTTATTAACCGGGACAGGGGCCTACGAGCAGTACTTC	CASSLLTGTGAYEQYF
TRBV5-6	TRBJ1-5	.	.	TGTGCCAGCAGCTTGGCGGGTGGGGTTCAGCCCCAGCATTTT	CASSLAGGVQPQHF
TRBV30	TRBJ1-2	.	TRBD1	TGTGCCTTGCCACAGGGGGCCTATGGCTACACCTTC	CALPQGAYGYTF
TRBV13	TRBJ2-1	.	.	TGTGCCAGCAGCTGGGGGGACCCGGGGCGCAATGAGCAGTTCTTC	CASSWGDPGRNEQFF
TRBV30	TRBJ1-2	.	TRBD1	TGTGCCTGGAGTGAGGGGGCGGAAGGCTACACCTTC	CAWSEGAEGYTF
TRBV30	TRBJ2-2	few	.	TGTGCCTGGAGTGTACGGTCTAGCGCCGGGGAGCTGTTTTTT	CAWSVRSSAGELFF
TRBV11-2	TRBJ2-2	.	TRBD2	TGTGCCAGCATCTTAACTGGCGGGGGGGCCCCCGGGGAGCTGTTTTTT	CASILTGGGAPGELFF
TRBV6-5	TRBJ1-1	.	.	TGTGCCAGCAGTCCGGATCTAATGAACACTGAAGCTTTCTTT	CASSPDLMNTEAFF
TRBV11-2	TRBJ2-7	.	.	TGTGCCAGCAGCTTAGGCAGGGTTGAGCAGTACTTC	CASSLGRVEQYF
TRBV2	TRBJ1-6	.	.	TGTGCCAGCAGGAGAAGAGAAGTCAATAATTCACCCCTCCACTTT	CASRRREVNNSPLHF
TRBV7-2	TRBJ1-1	.	.	TGTGCCAGCAGCTTGGGGTACGCTTTCTTT	CASSLGYAFF
TRBV29-1	TRBJ2-1	few	TRBD2	TGCAGCGTTGTCCTTGCTAGCGGGGGGGCCTGGTCTCCTGGTGAGCAGTTCTTC	CSVVLASGGAWSPGEQFF
TRBV30	TRBJ1-4	.	TRBD1	TGTGCCTGGAGTGTACGTGGTCAGGGGGTAACTAATGAAAAACTGTTTTTT	CAWSVRGQGVTNEKLFF
TRBV9	TRBJ1-5	.	TRBD1	TGTGCCAGCAGTGATTCAGGGGGCCCAAGGCCCCAGCATTTT	CASSDSGGPRPQHF
TRBV30	TRBJ1-5	once	.	TGTGCCTGGAGTACAAACAATCAGCCCCAGCATTTT	CAWSTNNQPQHF
TRBV9	TRBJ2-7	.	TRBD2	TGTGCCAGCAGCGTAGGGCGGGCTAGCGGAACCTACGAGCAGTACTTC	CASSVGRASGTYEQYF
TRBV13	TRBJ1-6	.	.	TGTGCCAGCAGGGTGGGTCATTCACCCCTCCACTTT	CASRVGHSPLHF
TRBV5-5	TRBJ1-3	few	.	TGTGCCAGCAGCTCGGACAGCCTCTCTGGAAACACCATATATTTT	CASSSDSLSGNTIYF
TRBV30	TRBJ1-2	.	.	TGTGCCTGGAGTTTTAGGAGCTATGGCTACACCTTC	CAWSFRSYGYTF
TRBV19	TRBJ2-7	.	TRBD1	TGTGCCAGTAGTTCGGACAGGGGGACCTACGAGCAGTACTTC	CASSSDRGTYEQYF
TRBV11-2	TRBJ1-4	few	.	TGTGCCAGCAGCTTACAGGGGAATATCGGGGAACTGTTTTTT	CASSLQGNIGELFF
TRBV4-1	TRBJ1-1	.	.	TGCGCCAGCAGCCAAGATGGGAGAGCGACGACTGAAGCTTTCTTT	CASSQDGRATTEAFF
TRBV15	TRBJ2-1	.	TRBD2	TGTGCCACCAGCTCGCACCCCGCTACTAGCGGGGGAAACAATGAGCAGTTCTTC	CATSSHPATSGGNNEQFF
TRBV7-9	TRBJ2-7	.	.	TGTGCCAGCAGCTTAGCAGACTACGAGCAGTACTTC	CASSLADYEQYF
TRBV19	TRBJ2-5	once	.	TGTGCCAGTACCACGTACAAGGGGGGCGCGGAGACCCAGTACTTC	CASTTYKGGAETQYF
TRBV11-2	TRBJ1-5	few	.	TGTGCCAGCAGCTTAGGGGGGGACTCCAATCAGCCCCAGCATTTT	CASSLGGDSNQPQHF
TRBV5-1	TRBJ1-1	few	TRBD1	TGCGCCAGCAGAGGGGACAGCACTGAAGCTTTCTTT	CASRGDSTEAFF
TRBV10-3	TRBJ1-1	.	.	TGTGCCATCAGTACAGGGCCCAACACTGAAGCTTTCTTT	CAISTGPNTEAFF
TRBV5-4	TRBJ2-1	.	.	TGTGCCAGCAGCTATCAAGGTTCAAGCAATGAGCAGTTCTTC	CASSYQGSSNEQFF
TRBV14	TRBJ2-5	.	TRBD2	TGTGCCAGCAGCCAACTAATCCCCGGGGGGGAGACCCAGTACTTC	CASSQLIPGGETQYF
TRBV15	TRBJ1-2	.	.	TGTGCCACCAGCAGAGATCCGGCGGCAGGGGATCATGGCTACACCTTC	CATSRDPAAGDHGYTF
TRBV6-5	TRBJ2-2	.	TRBD1	TGTGCCAGCAGTACACAGGGGCTCACCGGGGAGCTGTTTTTT	CASSTQGLTGELFF
TRBV5-1	TRBJ2-5	few	.	TGCGCCAGCAGCTTTCTGGGGGAAGAAACCCAGTACTTC	CASSFLGEETQYF
TRBV6-5	TRBJ1-1	.	.	TGTGCCAGCAGTTACTCGATACCGCAGATGAACACTGAAGCTTTCTTT	CASSYSIPQMNTEAFF
TRBV9	TRBJ2-7	.	TRBD1	TGTGCCAGCAGCTTGGGGACAGATGGAAACTACGAGCAGTACTTC	CASSLGTDGNYEQYF
TRBV9	TRBJ1-1	.	.	TGTGCCAGCAGCGTATATCAGGGGACGAACACTGAAGCTTTCTTT	CASSVYQGTNTEAFF
TRBV6-1	TRBJ2-2	.	.	TGTGCCAGCAATCACGCTTCTGGGGCCGGGGAGCTGTTTTTT	CASNHASGAGELFF
TRBV27	TRBJ1-2	.	.	TGTGCCAGCAGTCAGGAGTCTGGCTATGGCTACACCTTC	CASSQESGYGYTF
TRBV5-4	TRBJ2-3	.	.	TGTGCCAGCAGCTCCAGGGGCAGTAGCACAGATACGCAGTATTTT	CASSSRGSSTDTQYF